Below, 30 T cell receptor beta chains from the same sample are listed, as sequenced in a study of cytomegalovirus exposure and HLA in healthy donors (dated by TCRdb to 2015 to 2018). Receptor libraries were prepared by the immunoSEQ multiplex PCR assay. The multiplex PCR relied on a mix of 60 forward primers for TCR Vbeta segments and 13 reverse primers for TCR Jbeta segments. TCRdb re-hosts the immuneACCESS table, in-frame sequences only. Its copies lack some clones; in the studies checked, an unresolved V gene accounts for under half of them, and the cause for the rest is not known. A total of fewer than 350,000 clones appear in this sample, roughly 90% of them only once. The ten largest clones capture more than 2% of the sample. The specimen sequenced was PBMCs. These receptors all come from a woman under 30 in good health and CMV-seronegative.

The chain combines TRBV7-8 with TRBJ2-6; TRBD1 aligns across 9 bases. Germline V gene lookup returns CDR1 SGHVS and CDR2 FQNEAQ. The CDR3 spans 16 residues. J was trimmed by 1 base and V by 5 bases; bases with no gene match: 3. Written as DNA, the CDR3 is TGTGCCAGCAGCCAGACAGGGGGTTCTGGGGCCAACGTCCTGACTTTC. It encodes CASSQTGGSGANVLTF. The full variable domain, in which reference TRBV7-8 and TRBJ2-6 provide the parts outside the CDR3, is GAGVSQSPRYKVAKRGQDVALRCDPISGHVSLFWYQQALGQGPEFLTYFQNEAQLDKSGLPSDRFFAERPEGSVSTLKIQRTQQEDSAVYLCASSQTGGSGANVLTFGAGSRLTVL.

In DNA, the CDR3 is TGTGCCAGCAGCCCTACTCCGGGACAGCGATCTGGGGCCAACGTCCTGACTTTC. Protein product: CASSPTPGQRSGANVLTF. The V and J genes are TRBV9 and TRBJ2-6; 7 bases match TRBD1. V lost 4 bases and J lost 1; bases outside the gene matches: 11. Germline V gene lookup returns CDR1 SGDLS and CDR2 YYNGEE. The CDR3 contains 18 residues.

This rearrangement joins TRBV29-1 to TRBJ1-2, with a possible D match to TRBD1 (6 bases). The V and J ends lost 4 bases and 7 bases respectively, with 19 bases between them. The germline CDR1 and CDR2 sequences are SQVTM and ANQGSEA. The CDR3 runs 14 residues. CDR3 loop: CSVAGSQGIIGYTF. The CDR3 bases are TGCAGCGTTGCTGGGAGTCAGGGGATAATTGGCTACACCTTC.

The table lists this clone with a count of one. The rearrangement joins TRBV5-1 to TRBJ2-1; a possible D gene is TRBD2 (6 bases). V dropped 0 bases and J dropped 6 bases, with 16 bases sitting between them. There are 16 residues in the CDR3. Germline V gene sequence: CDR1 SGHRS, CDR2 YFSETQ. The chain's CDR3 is CASSLGFGAGPNEQFF. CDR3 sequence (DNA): TGCGCCAGCAGCTTGGGGTTTGGGGCGGGACCCAATGAGCAGTTCTTC.

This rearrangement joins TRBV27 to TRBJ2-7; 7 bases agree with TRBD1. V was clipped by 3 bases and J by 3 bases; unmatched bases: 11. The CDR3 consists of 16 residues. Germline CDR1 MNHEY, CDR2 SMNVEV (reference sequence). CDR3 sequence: CASSFSPDRPHYEQYF. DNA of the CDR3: TGTGCCAGCAGTTTTTCCCCGGACAGGCCGCACTACGAGCAGTACTTC.

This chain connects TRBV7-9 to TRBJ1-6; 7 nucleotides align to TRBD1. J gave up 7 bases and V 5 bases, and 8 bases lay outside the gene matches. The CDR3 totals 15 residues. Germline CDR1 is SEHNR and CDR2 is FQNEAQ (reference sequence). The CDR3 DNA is TGTGCCAGCAGCCTGAGGGGGCATGGGAATTCACCCCTCCACTTT. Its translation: CASSLRGHGNSPLHF. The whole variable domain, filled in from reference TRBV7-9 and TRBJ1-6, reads DTGVSQNPRHKITKRGQNVTFRCDPISEHNRLYWYRQTLGQGPEFLTYFQNEAQLEKSRLLSDRFSAERPKGSFSTLEIQRTEQGDSAMYLCASSLRGHGNSPLHFGNGTRLTVT.

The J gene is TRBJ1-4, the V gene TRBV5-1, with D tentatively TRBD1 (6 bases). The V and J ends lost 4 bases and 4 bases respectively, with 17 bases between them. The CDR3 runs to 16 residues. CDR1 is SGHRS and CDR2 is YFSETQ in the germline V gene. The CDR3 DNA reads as TGCGCCAGCAGCCCCCTCAGGGGCGAAGGTAATGAAAAACTGTTTTTT. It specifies CASSPLRGEGNEKLFF.

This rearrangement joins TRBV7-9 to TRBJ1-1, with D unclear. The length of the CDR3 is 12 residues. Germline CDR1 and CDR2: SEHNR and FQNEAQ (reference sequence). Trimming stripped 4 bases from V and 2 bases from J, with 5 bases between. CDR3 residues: CASSSSNTEAFF. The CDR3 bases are TGTGCCAGCAGCTCAAGCAACACTGAAGCTTTCTTT.

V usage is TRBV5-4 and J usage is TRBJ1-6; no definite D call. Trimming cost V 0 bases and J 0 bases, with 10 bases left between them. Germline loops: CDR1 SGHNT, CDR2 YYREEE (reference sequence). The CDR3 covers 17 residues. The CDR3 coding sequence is TGTGCCAGCAGCTTGGTGTCGGGTCCCTCCTATAATTCACCCCTCCACTTT. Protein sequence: CASSLVSGPSYNSPLHF.

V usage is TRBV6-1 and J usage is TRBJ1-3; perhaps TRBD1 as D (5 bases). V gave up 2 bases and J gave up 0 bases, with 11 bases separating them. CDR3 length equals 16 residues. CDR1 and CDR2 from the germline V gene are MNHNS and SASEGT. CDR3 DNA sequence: TGTGCCAGCAGTGAATTGGGGGGACCCTCTGGAAACACCATATATTTT. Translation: CASSELGGPSGNTIYF.

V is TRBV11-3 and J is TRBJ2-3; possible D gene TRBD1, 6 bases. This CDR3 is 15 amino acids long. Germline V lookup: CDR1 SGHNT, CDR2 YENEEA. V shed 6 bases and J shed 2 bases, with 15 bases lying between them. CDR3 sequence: CASSKGVSDTDTQYF. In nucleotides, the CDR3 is TGTGCCAGCAGTAAGGGGGTCAGTGACACAGATACGCAGTATTTT.

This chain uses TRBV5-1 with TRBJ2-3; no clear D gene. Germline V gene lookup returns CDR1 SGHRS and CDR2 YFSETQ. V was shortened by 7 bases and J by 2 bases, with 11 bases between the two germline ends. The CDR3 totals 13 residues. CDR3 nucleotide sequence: TGCGCCAGCGCAATGCAGATCACAGATACGCAGTATTTT. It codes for CASAMQITDTQYF.

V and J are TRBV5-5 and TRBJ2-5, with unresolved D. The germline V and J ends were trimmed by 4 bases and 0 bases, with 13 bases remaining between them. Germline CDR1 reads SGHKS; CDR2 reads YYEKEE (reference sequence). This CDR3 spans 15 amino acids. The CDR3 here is CASSPTFLYQETQYF. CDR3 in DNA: TGTGCCAGCAGCCCAACATTTTTGTACCAAGAGACCCAGTACTTC.

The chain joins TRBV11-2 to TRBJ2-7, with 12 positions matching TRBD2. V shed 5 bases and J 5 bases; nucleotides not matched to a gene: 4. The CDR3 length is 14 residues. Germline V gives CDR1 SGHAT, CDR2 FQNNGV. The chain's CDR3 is CASSQTSGGDEQYF. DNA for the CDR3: TGTGCCAGCAGCCAGACTAGCGGGGGCGACGAGCAGTACTTC.

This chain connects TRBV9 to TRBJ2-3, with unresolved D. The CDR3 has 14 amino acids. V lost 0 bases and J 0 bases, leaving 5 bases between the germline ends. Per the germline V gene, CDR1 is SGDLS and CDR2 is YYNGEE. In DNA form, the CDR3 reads TGTGCCAGCAGCGTAGGAGTCAGCACAGATACGCAGTATTTT. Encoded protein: CASSVGVSTDTQYF.

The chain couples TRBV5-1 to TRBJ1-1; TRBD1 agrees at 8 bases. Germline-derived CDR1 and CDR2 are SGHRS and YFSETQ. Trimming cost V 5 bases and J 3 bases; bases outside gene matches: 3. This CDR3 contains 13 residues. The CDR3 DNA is TGCGCCAGCAGGGGACAGGCTGACACTGAAGCTTTCTTT. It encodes CASRGQADTEAFF.

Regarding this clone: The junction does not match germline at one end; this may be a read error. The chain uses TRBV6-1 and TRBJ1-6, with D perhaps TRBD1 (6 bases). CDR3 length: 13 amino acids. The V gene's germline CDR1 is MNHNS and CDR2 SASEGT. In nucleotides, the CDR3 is TGTGCCTGCAGTGGACAGAATAATTCACCCCTCCACTTT. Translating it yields CACSGQNNSPLHF.

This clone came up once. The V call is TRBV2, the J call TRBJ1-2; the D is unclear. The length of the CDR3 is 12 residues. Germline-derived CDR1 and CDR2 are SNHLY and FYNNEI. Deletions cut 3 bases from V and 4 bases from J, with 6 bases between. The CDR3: CASSEPSYGYTF. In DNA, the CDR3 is TGTGCCAGCAGTGAGCCCAGCTATGGCTACACCTTC.

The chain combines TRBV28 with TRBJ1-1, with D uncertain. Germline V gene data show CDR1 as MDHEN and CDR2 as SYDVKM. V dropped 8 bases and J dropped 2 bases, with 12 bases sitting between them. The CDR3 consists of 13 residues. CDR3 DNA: TGTGCCAGCGCAGTCGGGAAAAACACTGAAGCTTTCTTT. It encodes CASAVGKNTEAFF.

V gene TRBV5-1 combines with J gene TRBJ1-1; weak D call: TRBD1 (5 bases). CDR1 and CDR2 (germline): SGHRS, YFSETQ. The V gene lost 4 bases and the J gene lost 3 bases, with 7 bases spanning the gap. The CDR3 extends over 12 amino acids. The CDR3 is CASSTGDTEAFF. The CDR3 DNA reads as TGCGCCAGCAGCACGGGGGACACTGAAGCTTTCTTT.

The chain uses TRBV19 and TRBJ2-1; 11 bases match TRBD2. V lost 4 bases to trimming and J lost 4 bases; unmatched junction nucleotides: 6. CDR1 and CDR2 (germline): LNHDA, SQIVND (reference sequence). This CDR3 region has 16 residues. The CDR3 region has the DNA TGTGCCAGTAGTACATCTAGCGGGGGGAAGTACAATGAGCAGTTCTTC. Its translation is CASSTSSGGKYNEQFF.

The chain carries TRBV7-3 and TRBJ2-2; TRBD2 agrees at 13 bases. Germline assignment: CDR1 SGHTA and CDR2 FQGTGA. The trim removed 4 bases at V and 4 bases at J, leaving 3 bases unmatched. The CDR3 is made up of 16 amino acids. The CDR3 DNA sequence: TGTGCCAGCAGCTCGGGACTAGCGGGGCCCACCGGGGAGCTGTTTTTT. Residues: CASSSGLAGPTGELFF.

The CDR3 reads CASSFISPASESTDTQYF. The CDR3 DNA sequence: TGTGCCAGCAGTTTTATTTCCCCGGCTAGCGAGAGCACAGATACGCAGTATTTT. The J gene is TRBJ2-3, the V gene TRBV27; D is possibly TRBD2 (6 bases). The length of the CDR3 is 18 residues. The germline V gene has CDR1 MNHEY and CDR2 SMNVEV (reference sequence). V shed 3 bases and J shed 0 bases, with 19 bases lying between them.

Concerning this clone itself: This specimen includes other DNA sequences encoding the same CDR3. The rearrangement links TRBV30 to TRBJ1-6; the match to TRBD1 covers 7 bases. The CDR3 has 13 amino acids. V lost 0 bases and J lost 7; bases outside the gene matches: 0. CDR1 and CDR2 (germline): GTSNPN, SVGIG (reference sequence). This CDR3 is CAWSVQGNSPLHF. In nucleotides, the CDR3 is TGTGCCTGGAGTGTACAGGGGAATTCACCCCTCCACTTT.

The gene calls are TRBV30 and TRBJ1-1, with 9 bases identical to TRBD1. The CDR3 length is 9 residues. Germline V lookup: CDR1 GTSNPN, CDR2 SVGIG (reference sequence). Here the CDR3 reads CALGTGAFF. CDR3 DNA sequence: TGTGCTCTCGGGACAGGGGCTTTCTTT.

As DNA, the CDR3 is TGCGCCAGCAGCTTGGCCGGCGAGGGAGATACGCAGTATTTT. As protein: CASSLAGEGDTQYF. The chain carries TRBV5-1 and TRBJ2-3, with a tentative D call TRBD2 (5 bases). The germline V gene has CDR1 SGHRS and CDR2 YFSETQ. CDR3 length: 14 residues. Trimming stripped 0 bases from V and 5 bases from J, with 10 bases between.

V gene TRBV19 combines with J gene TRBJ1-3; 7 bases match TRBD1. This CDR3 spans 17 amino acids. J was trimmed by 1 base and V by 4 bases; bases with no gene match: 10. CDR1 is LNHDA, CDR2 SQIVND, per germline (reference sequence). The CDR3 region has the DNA TGTGCCAGTAGTAACCGACAGGGCCAGAGGTCTGGAAACACCATATATTTT. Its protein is CASSNRQGQRSGNTIYF.

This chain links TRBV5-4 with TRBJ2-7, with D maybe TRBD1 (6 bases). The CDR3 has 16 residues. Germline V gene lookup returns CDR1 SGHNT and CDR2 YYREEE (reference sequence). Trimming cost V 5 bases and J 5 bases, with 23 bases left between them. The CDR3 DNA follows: TGTGCCAGCAGTCGGACGGGTTTGACCAGGGGCGACGAGCAGTACTTC. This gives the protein CASSRTGLTRGDEQYF.

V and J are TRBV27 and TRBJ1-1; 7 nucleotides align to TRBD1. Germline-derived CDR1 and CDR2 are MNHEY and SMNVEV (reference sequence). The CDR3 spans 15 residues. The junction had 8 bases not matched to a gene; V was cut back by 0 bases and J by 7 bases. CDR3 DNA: TGTGCCAGCAGTTTATCAGGGGGCTACGTCGGTGAAGCTTTCTTT. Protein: CASSLSGGYVGEAFF.

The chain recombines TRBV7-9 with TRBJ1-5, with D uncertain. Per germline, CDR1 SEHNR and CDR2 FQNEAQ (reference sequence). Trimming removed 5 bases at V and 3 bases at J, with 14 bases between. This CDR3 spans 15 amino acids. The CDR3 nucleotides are TGTGCCAGCAGCCAAGGCGGGGAGATCAATCAGCCCCAGCATTTT. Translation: CASSQGGEINQPQHF.